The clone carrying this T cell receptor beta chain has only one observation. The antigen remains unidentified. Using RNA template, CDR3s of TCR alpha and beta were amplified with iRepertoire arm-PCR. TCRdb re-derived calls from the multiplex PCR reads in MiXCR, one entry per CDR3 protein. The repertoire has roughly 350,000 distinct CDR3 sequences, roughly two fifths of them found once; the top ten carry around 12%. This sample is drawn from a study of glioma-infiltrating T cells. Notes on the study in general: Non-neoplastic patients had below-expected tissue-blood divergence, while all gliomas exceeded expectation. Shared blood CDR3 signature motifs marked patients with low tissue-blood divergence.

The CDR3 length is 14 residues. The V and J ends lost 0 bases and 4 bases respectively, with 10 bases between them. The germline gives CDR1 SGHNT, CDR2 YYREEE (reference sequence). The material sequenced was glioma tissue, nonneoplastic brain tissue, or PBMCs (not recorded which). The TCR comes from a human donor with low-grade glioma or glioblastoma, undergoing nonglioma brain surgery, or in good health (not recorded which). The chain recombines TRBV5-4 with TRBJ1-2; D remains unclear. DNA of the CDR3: TGTGCCAGCAGCTTGGATATGGGAACCTATGGCTACACCTTC. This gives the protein CASSLDMGTYGYTF. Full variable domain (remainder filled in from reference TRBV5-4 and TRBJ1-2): ETGVTQSPTHLIKTRGQQVTLRCSSQSGHNTVSWYQQALGQGPQFIFQYYREEENGRGNFPPRFSGLQFPNYSSELNVNALELDDSALYLCASSLDMGTYGYTFGSGTRLTVV.